The clone carrying this TCR beta chain was seen ten or more times. Its antigen is still unknown. The sample comes from a study of blood T cells in healthy people across ages. Germline V gene data show CDR1 as SGHTA and CDR2 as FQGNSA. The CDR3 is 15 residues long. V was pared by 2 bases and J by 0 bases, with 9 bases between. PCR was performed a second time for about 6 to 12 cycles using a sample-barcoded 5' primer and a J-beta primer mix. Each of the cDNA molecules was tagged by a template-switch adaptor with 12 random nucleotides. MiXCR, run by TCRdb on the 5' RACE reads, gives a single entry per CDR3 protein. The sample lists around 1,700,000 distinct CDR3 sequences; approximately 30% were seen once. Findings and limits, study-wide: While age rose, TCR beta diversity per million T cells dropped in a roughly linear way.

Each sample yielded at least 6.5 million isolated PBMCs. The chain combines TRBV7-2 with TRBJ2-3; D unclear. This clonotype was obtained from a woman aged 25-40 years in good health. The source material was blood. CDR3 in DNA: TGTGCCAGCAGCTTATCTCCGACTAGCACAGATACGCAGTATTTT. Residues: CASSLSPTSTDTQYF.